Below are 31 T cell receptor beta chains sequenced from a single sample in a study of blood T cell repertoires in COVID-19 (TCRdb year 2020). Libraries were prepared through the immunoSEQ multiplex PCR assay. As stored in TCRdb, this immuneACCESS dataset retains in-frame rearrangements with V and J assigned. A fraction of the clones does not appear; measured against another copy, unresolved V genes explain less than half of the discrepancy, and the remainder lacks a known reason. Recorded for this sample are approximately 65,000 clones; roughly 89% of them occurred a single time. The top ten hold 4.9% of the sample. The specimen sequenced was peripheral blood. The receptor set was obtained from a woman in her forties or fifties with active COVID-19.

This chain uses TRBV2 with TRBJ1-1, with a possible D match to TRBD1 (5 bases). The CDR3 length is 13 residues. Trimming shortened V by 7 bases and J by 5 bases, and 14 bases separated the two germline ends. Germline CDR1 reads SNHLY; CDR2 reads FYNNEI. The CDR3 sequence is CASTPQGWTEAFF. The CDR3, as DNA: TGTGCCAGCACTCCGCAGGGATGGACTGAAGCTTTCTTT.

This clone appeared once. The rearrangement links TRBV2 to TRBJ2-7; D is unresolved. CDR3 size: 14 residues. Trimming pared 6 bases from V and 3 bases from J, leaving 15 bases between. Germline values: CDR1 SNHLY, CDR2 FYNNEI. DNA for the CDR3: TGTGCCAGCAGCGCGCGGCTGGCGGTCTACGAGCAGTACTTC. Its translation: CASSARLAVYEQYF.

J is TRBJ1-6 and V is TRBV7-2; 7 bases are shared with TRBD1. The CDR3 is 15 amino acids. The trim removed 1 base at V and 8 bases at J, leaving 5 bases unmatched. Germline CDR1 and CDR2: SGHTA and FQGNSA. CDR3 sequence: CASSLGTGEYSPLHF. As DNA, the CDR3 is TGTGCCAGCAGCTTAGGGACAGGCGAATATTCACCCCTCCACTTT.

CDR3 sequence reads: CSVGERETIKNEQFF. The CDR3 region has the DNA TGCAGCGTTGGGGAGCGGGAAACAATCAAGAATGAGCAGTTCTTC. The chain joins TRBV29-1 to TRBJ2-1; 7 bases line up with TRBD2. With V trimmed by 4 bases and J by 7 bases, 13 bases remained unmatched. This CDR3 is 15 amino acids long. The V gene's germline CDR1 is SQVTM and CDR2 ANQGSEA.

This clone was counted a few times. This chain connects TRBV12-3 or TRBV12-4 to TRBJ1-2, with 7 bases fitting TRBD1. V gave up 6 bases and J gave up 2 bases; unmatched junction bases: 3. The CDR3 contains 13 residues. CDR3 coding DNA: TGTGCCAGCAGCCAGACAGGGAACTATGGCTACACCTTC. Translating gives CASSQTGNYGYTF.

This rearrangement joins TRBV30 to TRBJ2-1, with TRBD2 identical over 14 bases. The CDR3 has 17 residues. The V gene's germline CDR1 is GTSNPN and CDR2 SVGIG (reference sequence). Trimming at V came to 2 bases and at J to 6 bases, leaving 9 bases not matched to a gene. The CDR3 here is CAWSPPGLAGVGNEQFF. In DNA, the CDR3 is TGTGCCTGGAGTCCTCCGGGACTAGCGGGAGTGGGCAATGAGCAGTTCTTC.

The rearrangement links TRBV7-9 to TRBJ2-1; 11 nucleotides align to TRBD2. CDR1 is SEHNR, CDR2 FQNEAQ, per germline (reference sequence). The CDR3 has 18 amino acids. Unmatched junction bases numbered 9, after V lost 5 bases and J lost 0 bases. The CDR3 sequence is CASSPQLAGGPSYNEQFF. As DNA, the CDR3 is TGTGCCAGCAGCCCCCAGCTAGCGGGAGGTCCCTCCTACAATGAGCAGTTCTTC.

This clone has only one observation. The rearrangement links TRBV9 to TRBJ2-7; possible D gene TRBD1, 5 bases. The CDR3 spans 15 residues. Germline lookup yields CDR1 SGDLS and CDR2 YYNGEE. V was trimmed by 0 bases and J by 2 bases, leaving 12 bases between them. Written as DNA, the CDR3 is TGTGCCAGCAGCGTAGCTCAAGGACAAACCTACGAGCAGTACTTC. Its protein is CASSVAQGQTYEQYF.

V is TRBV5-1 and J is TRBJ2-2, with 9 bases lining up with TRBD2. The J segment lost 7 bases and the V segment lost 6 bases, leaving 10 bases of the junction unmatched. Germline V gene sequence: CDR1 SGHRS, CDR2 YFSETQ. CDR3 size: 15 residues. The CDR3 coding sequence is TGCGCCAGCACCCAATTAGCGGGAGATAACGGGGAGCTGTTTTTT. It encodes CASTQLAGDNGELFF.

The chain has TRBV7-7 and TRBJ2-5, with TRBD1 identical over 7 bases. Looked up from germline, CDR1 is SSHAT and CDR2 is FNYEAQ (reference sequence). Trimming removed 0 bases from V and 2 bases from J; junction bases left unmatched: 3. The CDR3 is made up of 15 amino acids. The CDR3 loop reads CASSLAPGQQETQYF. Written as DNA, the CDR3 is TGTGCCAGCAGCTTAGCCCCGGGACAGCAAGAGACCCAGTACTTC.

The chain carries TRBV9 and TRBJ2-1; TRBD2 might be the D (6 bases). This CDR3 comprises 15 residues. The V end was cut by 7 bases, the J end by 7 bases, with 21 bases between. Looked up from germline, CDR1 is SGDLS and CDR2 is YYNGEE. The DNA of the CDR3 is TGTGCCAGCGGAATCGGTTCTAGCGTACAAAATGAGCAGTTCTTC. Amino acids: CASGIGSSVQNEQFF. The whole variable domain, filled in from reference TRBV9 and TRBJ2-1, reads DSGVTQTPKHLITATGQRVTLRCSPRSGDLSVYWYQQSLDQGLQFLIQYYNGEERAKGNILERFSAQQFPDLHSELNLSSLELGDSALYFCASGIGSSVQNEQFFGPGTRLTVL.

The count of this clone is one. This chain links TRBV24-1 with TRBJ2-3; D call uncertain. Germline V gene lookup returns CDR1 KGHDR and CDR2 SFDVKD. The CDR3 runs 13 residues. V lost 5 bases and J lost 0, with 5 bases in between. In DNA, the CDR3 is TGTGCCACCAGTGGCACTAGCACAGATACGCAGTATTTT. Protein: CATSGTSTDTQYF.

This clone was observed a single time. The chain employs TRBV6-6 and TRBJ2-3; D is possibly TRBD2 (7 bases). Germline lookup yields CDR1 MNHNY and CDR2 SVGAGI (reference sequence). The V gene lost 5 bases and the J gene lost 0 bases, with 12 bases spanning the gap. The CDR3 has 15 residues. CDR3 DNA: TGTGCCAGCAGTAGGGGGGGCGTAAGCACAGATACGCAGTATTTT. It codes for CASSRGGVSTDTQYF.

As DNA, the CDR3 is TGCGCCACCAGACAGTCTAGCACAGATACGCAGTATTTT. Amino acid sequence: CATRQSSTDTQYF. V gene TRBV5-1 combines with J gene TRBJ2-3; D might be TRBD1 (5 bases). Germline CDR1 and CDR2: SGHRS and YFSETQ. Trimming took off 9 bases at V and 0 bases at J, with 11 bases between the two ends. CDR3 size: 13 residues.

The CDR3, as DNA: TGTGCCAGCAGGGGGGGACTAGCTATCTACAATGAGCAGTTCTTC. It is translated as CASRGGLAIYNEQFF. The V call is TRBV2, the J call TRBJ2-1, with TRBD2 identical over 9 bases. J lost 3 bases, V lost 6 bases, and 6 bases had no gene match. Germline-derived CDR1 and CDR2 are SNHLY and FYNNEI. There are 15 residues in the CDR3. Filled out from reference TRBV2 and TRBJ2-1, the complete variable domain reads EPEVTQTPSHQVTQMGQEVILRCVPISNHLYFYWYRQILGQKVEFLVSFYNNEISEKSEIFDDQFSVERPDGSNFTLKIRSTKLEDSAMYFCASRGGLAIYNEQFFGPGTRLTVL.

This chain connects TRBV30 to TRBJ1-1, with 8 bases that match TRBD1. J gave up 6 bases and V 2 bases, and 11 bases lay outside the gene matches. CDR3 length: 15 amino acids. CDR1 is GTSNPN, CDR2 SVGIG, per germline (reference sequence). The CDR3 loop reads CAWSTGQGSMAEAFF. The CDR3 nucleotides are TGTGCCTGGAGTACTGGACAGGGTAGTATGGCTGAAGCTTTCTTT.

This clone was observed a single time. V is TRBV21-1 and J is TRBJ1-6; the listed D gene, TRBD1, was not tested against the DNA. TRBV21-1 is a recognized pseudogene. The CDR3 sequence is 13 residues long. This CDR3 reads CASKEGENSPLHF. The CDR3 coding sequence is TGTGCCAGCAAAGAGGGGGAGAATTCACCCCTCCACTTT.

V and J are TRBV12-5 and TRBJ1-1; TRBD1 matches 9 bases. Per germline, CDR1 LGHNT and CDR2 FRNRAP. The CDR3 consists of 15 residues. With 5 bases clipped from V and 4 bases from J, the junction kept 8 bases outside the gene matches. The CDR3 sequence is CASGNDRGSGTEAFF. CDR3 nucleotide sequence: TGTGCTAGTGGTAACGACAGGGGGTCGGGCACTGAAGCTTTCTTT. Together with reference TRBV12-5 and TRBJ1-1, the CDR3 gives the full variable domain: DARVTQTPRHKVTEMGQEVTMRCQPILGHNTVFWYRQTMMQGLELLAYFRNRAPLDDSGMPKDRFSAEMPDATLATLKIQPSEPRDSAVYFCASGNDRGSGTEAFFGQGTRLTVV.

This clone was recorded only once. The chain couples TRBV27 to TRBJ2-6; TRBD2 is a possible D gene (5 bases). CDR1 is MNHEY, CDR2 SMNVEV, per germline (reference sequence). Between the trimmed V and J ends, which lost 8 bases and 5 bases, there was a span of 16 bases. The CDR3 loop spans 15 amino acids. As DNA, the CDR3 is TGTGCCAGCCACCCTGGAGGAATTTGGGCCAACGTCCTGACTTTC. Protein: CASHPGGIWANVLTF.

The chain links TRBV9 to TRBJ1-6; 10 bases are a match to TRBD1. The CDR3 has 15 amino acids. V shed 3 bases, J shed 6 bases, and the junction held 3 bases outside the gene matches. Per germline, CDR1 SGDLS and CDR2 YYNGEE. The CDR3 DNA is TGTGCCAGCAGCGAGACAGGGGGCAGTAATTCACCCCTCCACTTT. It codes for CASSETGGSNSPLHF.

The chain has TRBV4-1 and TRBJ1-1; D is possibly TRBD1 (6 bases). The CDR3 consists of 15 residues. V gave up 0 bases and J gave up 6 bases, with 14 bases separating them. The germline V gene encodes CDR1 MGHRA and CDR2 YSYEKL. As DNA, the CDR3 is TGCGCCAGCAGCCAAGAGGGGCAGGGGTGGTCTGAAGCTTTCTTT. The encoded protein is CASSQEGQGWSEAFF.

The chain links TRBV5-6 to TRBJ2-5, with TRBD2 as a possible D gene (5 bases). The germline CDR1 and CDR2 sequences are SGHDT and YYEEEE. The CDR3 has 15 residues. V was clipped by 0 bases and J by 1 base, with 10 bases between them. CDR3 amino acids: CASSLVGRAQETQYF. Here the CDR3 DNA reads TGTGCCAGCAGCTTGGTTGGGCGGGCCCAAGAGACCCAGTACTTC.

This clone was detected once. This chain links TRBV24-1 with TRBJ2-7; D perhaps matches TRBD1 (6 bases). There are 15 residues in the CDR3. CDR1 KGHDR and CDR2 SFDVKD come from the germline V gene. Trimming pared 3 bases from V and 2 bases from J, leaving 13 bases between. The CDR3 protein is CATSDRGTVPYEQYF. CDR3 in DNA: TGTGCCACCAGTGATAGGGGGACGGTCCCCTACGAGCAGTACTTC.

The chain joins TRBV7-3 to TRBJ2-7; a possible D gene is TRBD2 (6 bases). V lost 8 bases to trimming and J lost 2 bases, with 19 bases between them. Germline V gene data show CDR1 as SGHTA and CDR2 as FQGTGA. CDR3 length: 15 amino acids. Here the CDR3 DNA reads TGTGCCAGCTTTTGGTGGAGGGAATTGACCTACGAGCAGTACTTC. Protein sequence: CASFWWRELTYEQYF.

V gene TRBV28 combines with J gene TRBJ1-3; D not resolved. Germline lookup yields CDR1 MDHEN and CDR2 SYDVKM. The germline V and J ends were trimmed by 1 base and 1 base, with 11 bases remaining between them. The CDR3 has 16 residues. CDR3 residues: CASSLSRPPSGNTIYF. In DNA, the CDR3 is TGTGCCAGCAGTTTATCGCGGCCTCCATCTGGAAACACCATATATTTT.

Only a few counts were recorded for this clone. This rearrangement joins TRBV7-9 to TRBJ2-1; 9 bases match TRBD2. The CDR3 is 13 amino acids. V dropped 3 bases and J dropped 8; count of bases not matched to a gene: 2. Germline CDR1 SEHNR, CDR2 FQNEAQ (reference sequence). Here the CDR3 DNA reads TGTGCCAGCAGCTTTAGCGGGAGAGATGAGCAGTTCTTC. Residues: CASSFSGRDEQFF.

This chain connects TRBV6-1 to TRBJ1-4; D perhaps matches TRBD1 (6 bases). The germline V and J ends were trimmed by 2 bases and 8 bases, with 12 bases remaining between them. This CDR3 has 14 amino acids. Germline V gene data show CDR1 as MNHNS and CDR2 as SASEGT. DNA of the CDR3: TGTGCCAGCAGTGAATCGGGGGGGCGAGAAAAACTGTTTTTT. Translating it yields CASSESGGREKLFF.

The chain combines TRBV24-1 with TRBJ1-2, with a weak D call TRBD1 (5 bases). This CDR3 region has 13 residues. The germline gives CDR1 KGHDR, CDR2 SFDVKD. Trimming removed 3 bases from V and 8 bases from J, with 12 bases in between. CDR3 protein: CATSDIQGEGYTF. In DNA, the CDR3 is TGTGCCACCAGTGATATTCAGGGTGAAGGCTACACCTTC.

The rearrangement links TRBV9 to TRBJ2-2; the match to TRBD2 covers 7 bases. The J segment lost 4 bases and the V segment lost 6 bases, leaving 15 bases of the junction unmatched. CDR1 is SGDLS, CDR2 YYNGEE, per germline. This CDR3 has 17 residues. CDR3 in DNA: TGTGCCAGCAATAGCGGGCAAATCAGCCGGAGCACCGGGGAGCTGTTTTTT. It translates to CASNSGQISRSTGELFF.

In its sample, this clone was seen a few times. The chain links TRBV7-3 to TRBJ1-6; 8 nucleotides align to TRBD1. The trim removed 5 bases at V and 10 bases at J, leaving 7 bases unmatched. This CDR3 has 14 residues. Germline loops: CDR1 SGHTA, CDR2 FQGTGA. The CDR3 coding sequence is TGTGCCAGCAGCGTTGACAGGGGTGGCTCACCCCTCCACTTT. Residues: CASSVDRGGSPLHF.

This clone was detected a few times. V usage is TRBV28 and J usage is TRBJ1-1, with unresolved D. In germline, CDR1 is MDHEN, CDR2 SYDVKM. Trimming took 3 bases from V and 6 from J, leaving 11 bases between them. The CDR3 has 13 residues. The CDR3 DNA reads TGTGCCAGCAGTTTTGGGCTGGTTGCTGAAGCTTTCTTT. Protein sequence: CASSFGLVAEAFF.